One T cell receptor (beta chain) is described in this entry. It lacks a known antigen. One base away there is no much larger clone; base qualities are not given. The data stem from a study of shared clonotypes between healthy human individuals (TCRdb year 2020). Some background on the complete study: The cohort comprised a couple of women and a few men aged 18 to 49 years. Blood TCR repertoires of roughly five healthy adults were deeply sequenced to estimate repertoire size and the extent of clonotype sharing between individuals. Libraries were prepared and TCR repertoires were sequenced by different laboratories using diverse techniques, in order to increase sequencing depth and limit assay-specific biases. For each donor, three plates each were used for CD4 naive and CD4 memory, two plates were used for CD8 naive, and one plate was used for CD8 memory. Between about 0.9 and 8.9 billion PBMCs per donor were obtained by leukapheresis. What the study reported, not specific to this receptor: Compared with non-shared clonotypes, the clonotypes found in all four sorted-subset donors had higher generation probabilities. Sharing across a few donors was observed for 4.5% to 6.5% of naive CD4, 3.5% of naive CD8, about 2.3% of memory CD4, and over 0.3% of memory CD8 clonotypes. Rarefaction of sorted-subset datasets indicated incomplete sequencing despite the large sequencing depth. Sampling was restricted to blood, and TCR repertoires in tissue are likely to differ from TCR repertoires in blood. Based on pairwise subsampling, the degree of clonotype sharing among donors was expected to be affected by sequencing depth. Estimated clonotype richness was generally larger for naive than for memory subsets. Because the study included a small number of donors, the genetic and exposure-history diversity represented was limited.

TCR CDR3 regions were amplified from genomic DNA by multiplex PCR using the deep immunoSEQ assay. Extracted genomic DNA from each cell subset was distributed evenly across all wells of several immunoSEQ 96-well plates, and each plate was treated as a replicate. For sorted subsets, around 200 ng genomic DNA, equal to tens of thousands of T cell genomes, was loaded into each replicate PCR. The purified libraries were quantified using a Qubit 3.0 fluorometer, sized with a Bioanalyzer 2100, and then quantified again using the KAPA Library Quantification kit. A separate single-read 150-cycle Illumina NextSeq 550 flow cell was used to sequence each immunoSEQ 96-well plate. Turning to the authors' computational methods: Because the immunoSEQ output held only junctional sequences and lacked quality scores, the filtering could not match the filtering applied to full-length reads. To assign V/J genes and CDR3, sequences were annotated against IMGT germline references using PyIR, a Python wrapper for IgBLAST v1.9. Reads were filtered out if the reads had weak V/J assignments (E-value above 1e-6), no CDR3, stop codons, out-of-frame junctions, or ambiguous translated residues. V3J clonotypes were defined as sequences sharing the same inferred V gene, J gene, and CDR3 amino acid sequence. To compute the percentage overlap between repertoires, the number of shared unique clonotypes was divided by the size of the smaller repertoire. Three approaches were used to assess repertoire richness: RTK rarefaction, the Chao1 estimator, and Recon v2.1 estimates of unobserved clonotypes. OLGA was used to compute generation probabilities for all TCRbeta clonotypes that the gDNA method yielded from a handful of donors. Here the immuneACCESS table is served through TCRdb, limited to in-frame sequences with V and J called. Missing clones are a known gap in these copies; in checked studies unresolved V genes cover under half, and the rest lacks a known reason. The DNA gave D and trimming, while V, J and clone size come from that table. The sample table records some 2,500,000 clones; 93% of these occur just once. Together, the top ten hold more than 0.35% of the sample.

Donors were healthy HIV-negative adults with no recently reported acute infections or vaccinations. Only Caucasian adults living in Nashville, Tennessee, USA were represented among the donors. Magnetic negative selection was used to enrich CD4+ T cells, after which naive cells were positively selected on CD45RA and the negative fraction became the memory subset. After blood collection by leukapheresis, PBMCs were isolated using Ficoll-Histopaque density gradient centrifugation and then cryopreserved in the vapor phase of liquid nitrogen. Purity and quantity of every magnetically sorted T cell population were checked by analytical flow cytometry. From each sorted fraction, genomic DNA was isolated and quantified by UV absorbance on a Nanodrop 2000c. The CDR3 sequence holds 15 residues, the cysteine and phenylalanine included. The entry retains the CDR3 DNA only, 45 bases that are in frame from base 1. V and J are trimmed by 6 bases and 8 bases, and the gene matches miss 6 bases of the junction. The germline V gene specifies ENHRY as CDR1 and SYGVKD as CDR2.

This clonotype originated in a man in his late teens or twenties in good health. Some clones in this sample may be carry-over from other donors' samples. The rearrangement joined TRBV10-3 to TRBJ2-1, and TRBD2 aligns with 14 junction nucleotides. Sequencing was done on a sample of naive CD4+ T cells from PBMCs. The cell subset or site label, as the study defines it: CD45RA+ positively selected. The DNA sequence is as follows: TGTGCCATCAGCCCAGGGACTAGCGGGAGCTATGAGCAGTTCTTC. Translated, it gives CAISPGTSGSYEQFF.